The clone carrying this TCR beta chain was counted between two and nine times. Its antigen is currently unknown. 5'RACE with constant-segment primers yielded barcoded, UMI-tagged TCR alpha and TCR beta cDNA libraries. TCRdb re-analysed the 5' RACE reads in MiXCR, keeping a single row per CDR3 protein. The sample has roughly 300,000 distinct CDR3 sequences, over 7% seen once; the top ten hold approximately 23%. J gave up 4 bases and V 4 bases, and 10 bases lay outside the gene matches. Per germline, CDR1 SGHNT and CDR2 YYREEE (reference sequence). This CDR3 comprises 15 residues. This sample was included in a study of T-cell memory formation after mild COVID-19. Study outcomes and limitations: Cross-reactive memory apparently joined, as some responding clones appeared in pre-infection memory.

This TCR derives from a man aged 18 to 30 who had mild COVID-19 (a few samples of this study predate the infection). Cell type and time point are not known. Sequenced material: PBMCs or a T cell subset sorted from them (not recorded which). The V and J genes are TRBV5-4 and TRBJ1-1, with 7 bases that match TRBD1. CDR3 DNA: TGTGCCAGCAGCGCGGGACAGCGTGGGGCCACTGAAGCTTTCTTT. Its translation: CASSAGQRGATEAFF. Drawing the rest from reference TRBV5-4 and TRBJ1-1, the complete variable domain is ETGVTQSPTHLIKTRGQQVTLRCSSQSGHNTVSWYQQALGQGPQFIFQYYREEENGRGNFPPRFSGLQFPNYSSELNVNALELDDSALYLCASSAGQRGATEAFFGQGTRLTVV.